These T cell receptor beta chains were read from a single sample in a study of brain T cells in children with intractable seizures. Only in-frame clones appear in the TCRdb table, and some are missing; sequencing was by immunoSEQ multiplex PCR. This sample carries some 62,000 clones, 90% to 96% of them seen once, and the ten largest clones take approximately 0.37%. This specimen was peripheral blood, taken at surgery. All receptors derive from a boy in the first two years of life with focal cortical dysplasia and intractable seizures. Both conserved end residues are part of each CDR3. A D gene is named only where the DNA matches it firmly. Clone sizes are given selectively: once, few, many, or a class where the clone is expanded.

TRBD2,TRBV6-1,16,TRBJ2-5,once,CASSAQAGAGWETQYF,TGTGCCAGCAGTGCTCAAGCGGGAGCGGGGTGGGAGACCCAGTACTTC
TRBD2,TRBV7-3,15,TRBJ2-3,.,CASSYTTSALDTQYF,TGTGCCAGCAGCTATACCACTAGCGCCCTAGATACGCAGTATTTT
.,TRBV7-9,16,TRBJ1-6,.,CASSPNSQRYNSPLHF,TGTGCCAGCAGCCCGAACTCACAGCGTTATAATTCACCCCTCCACTTT
.,TRBV20-1,15,TRBJ2-4,.,CSASGLARGKNIQYF,TGCAGTGCTAGTGGTCTTGCGCGGGGCAAAAACATTCAGTACTTC
.,TRBV28,15,TRBJ2-1,.,CASKQSVTRGNEQFF,TGTGCCAGCAAACAATCCGTTACTAGAGGCAATGAGCAGTTCTTC
.,TRBV7-3,13,TRBJ2-5,.,CASSTGPGETQYF,TGTGCCAGCAGCACTGGTCCCGGAGAGACCCAGTACTTC
.,TRBV7-9,14,TRBJ1-2,few,CASSLVGGADGYTF,TGTGCCAGCAGCTTAGTGGGGGGCGCCGATGGCTACACCTTC
TRBD2,TRBV4-1,16,TRBJ2-1,.,CASSPSTVAGNNEQFF,TGCGCCAGCAGCCCTAGCACGGTAGCGGGGAACAATGAGCAGTTCTTC
.,TRBV27,11,TRBJ2-5,.,CASRGWETQYF,TGTGCCAGCAGGGGTTGGGAGACCCAGTACTTC
.,TRBV20-1,15,TRBJ1-5,once,CSANDQGRGNQPQHF,TGCAGTGCTAATGATCAGGGTAGAGGCAATCAGCCCCAGCATTTT
.,TRBV5-1,13,TRBJ1-6,.,CASSAHLGSPLHF,TGCGCCAGCAGCGCCCACTTGGGATCACCCCTCCACTTT
.,TRBV4-2,16,TRBJ1-6,.,CASSQFQGKDNSPLHF,TGTGCCAGCAGCCAATTTCAGGGGAAAGATAATTCACCCCTCCACTTT
TRBD2,TRBV5-4,17,TRBJ2-5,.,CASRGSKIAGVVETQYF,TGTGCCAGCAGGGGGTCCAAAATAGCGGGAGTAGTCGAGACCCAGTACTTC
TRBD2,TRBV6-5,16,TRBJ2-3,.,CASSYRSTSGADTQYF,TGTGCCAGCAGTTACCGATCGACTAGCGGGGCAGATACGCAGTATTTT
TRBD1,TRBV27,14,TRBJ2-7,.,CASSLGDRGYEQYF,TGTGCCAGCAGTTTAGGGGACAGGGGGTACGAGCAGTACTTC
.,TRBV4-1,13,TRBJ2-5,.,CASSQTLQETQYF,TGCGCCAGCAGCCAGACCCTTCAGGAGACCCAGTACTTC
.,TRBV6-5,13,TRBJ2-3,.,CASSPSTVNTQYF,TGTGCCAGCAGCCCCTCGACAGTAAATACGCAGTATTTT
.,TRBV21-1,12,TRBJ2-5,.,CASSNYPETQYF,TGTGCCAGCAGCAATTATCCAGAGACCCAGTACTTC
TRBD1,TRBV7-9,16,TRBJ2-7,.,CASSSASTGLSYEQYF,TGTGCCAGCAGCTCTGCCTCGACAGGGTTATCCTACGAGCAGTACTTC
.,TRBV6-5,14,TRBJ2-7,.,CASSYYVRGNEQYF,TGTGCCAGCAGTTACTATGTGCGGGGAAACGAGCAGTACTTC
.,TRBV15,15,TRBJ2-4,.,CATSRERLAKNIQYF,TGTGCCACCAGCAGGGAGAGGTTAGCCAAAAACATTCAGTACTTC
TRBD1,TRBV27,15,TRBJ1-1,.,CASKDWGRGHTEAFF,TGTGCCAGCAAAGACTGGGGCAGGGGGCACACTGAAGCTTTCTTT
TRBD2,TRBV5-1,16,TRBJ2-3,.,CASSSLAGGLTDTQYF,TGCGCCAGCAGCTCCCTAGCGGGGGGGCTCACAGATACGCAGTATTTT
TRBD1,TRBV7-9,14,TRBJ1-1,.,CASSEGDRVDEAFF,TGTGCCAGCAGCGAAGGGGACAGGGTTGATGAAGCTTTCTTT
TRBD2,TRBV28,19,TRBJ2-3,.,CASSSQRLAGPFRTDTQYF,TGTGCCAGCAGTTCCCAGAGACTAGCGGGGCCCTTTCGCACAGATACGCAGTATTTT
.,TRBV2,13,TRBJ1-1,.,CASLTGMDTEAFF,TGTGCCAGCCTGACAGGAATGGACACTGAAGCTTTCTTT
.,TRBV5-1,16,TRBJ1-3,.,CASSLGAAGSGNTIYF,TGCGCCAGCAGCTTGGGGGCGGCAGGCTCTGGAAACACCATATATTTT
.,TRBV4-3,15,TRBJ2-2,.,CASSQGGAGAGELFF,TGCGCCAGCAGCCAAGGGGGGGCAGGGGCCGGGGAGCTGTTTTTT
.,TRBV5-1,17,TRBJ2-6,.,CASSVQQGRSGANVLTF,TGCGCCAGCAGCGTGCAACAAGGCCGCTCTGGGGCCAACGTCCTGACTTTC
TRBD2,TRBV7-6,17,TRBJ2-6,.,CASSLLAGGLGANVLTF,TGTGCCAGCAGCTTACTAGCGGGGGGGCTTGGGGCCAACGTCCTGACTTTC
.,TRBV6-2/TRBV6-3,15,TRBJ2-7,.,CASSSGVTETYEQYF,TGTGCCAGCAGTTCGGGGGTAACAGAGACCTACGAGCAGTACTTC